This T cell receptor (beta chain) was sequenced in a study of CD8+CD57+ T cells in acquired aplastic anemia. On the study more broadly: Sorted CD4+ plus CD8+ cells gave DNA averaging roughly 3.2 ug.

It was genomic DNA that served as the template for profiling TCR beta VDJ and CDR3. From the reads, TCRdb called clonotypes with MiXCR, one entry per CDR3 protein. Among 400,000 to 600,000 distinct CDR3 sequences listed, over 25% were seen once. Turning to this clonotype: Its antigen is not known.

Patients sequenced had flow cytometry evidence of CD8+CD57+ cell expansion. Blood samples were obtained from patients who had received no prior therapy. Study-wide findings and caveats: Patients had around 28 CD8+ CDR3 sequences in common with controls (the shared set). Patients did not significantly differ from controls in CD8+ Simpson's diversity.

The TCR was taken from a human donor with aplastic anemia. The material sequenced was sorted CD4+, CD8+, or CD8+CD57+ T cells (not recorded which) from PBMCs.

The CDR3 loop reads CASSLEGQGAGTGELFF. CDR3 DNA: TGTGCCAGCAGCTTAGAGGGCCAGGGGGCGGGCACCGGGGAGCTGTTTTTT. This chain joins TRBV11-2 and TRBJ2-2; TRBD1 agrees at 8 bases. Germline CDR1 and CDR2: SGHAT and FQNNGV. The CDR3 is 17 amino acids. The trim removed 0 bases at V and 4 bases at J, leaving 7 bases unmatched. Supplemented by reference TRBV11-2 and TRBJ2-2, the full variable domain reads EAGVAQSPRYKIIEKRQSVAFWCNPISGHATLYWYQQILGQGPKLLIQFQNNGVVDDSQLPKDRFSAERLKGVDSTLKIQPAKLEDSAVYLCASSLEGQGAGTGELFFGEGSRLTVL.